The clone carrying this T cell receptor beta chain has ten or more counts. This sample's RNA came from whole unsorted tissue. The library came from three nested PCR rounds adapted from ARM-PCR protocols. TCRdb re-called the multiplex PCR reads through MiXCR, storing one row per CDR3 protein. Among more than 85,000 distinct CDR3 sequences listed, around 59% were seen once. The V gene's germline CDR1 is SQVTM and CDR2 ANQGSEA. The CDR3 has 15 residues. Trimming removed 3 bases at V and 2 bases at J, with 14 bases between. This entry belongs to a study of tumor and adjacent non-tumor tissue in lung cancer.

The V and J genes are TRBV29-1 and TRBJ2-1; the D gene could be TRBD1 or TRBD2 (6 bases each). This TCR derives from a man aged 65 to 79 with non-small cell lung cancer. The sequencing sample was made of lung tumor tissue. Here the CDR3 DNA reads TGCAGCGTTGATCTCAGGGGAGGAACCTACAATGAGCAGTTCTTC. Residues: CSVDLRGGTYNEQFF.